This T cell receptor beta chain was retrieved from a study of blood T cell repertoires in COVID-19. About the study: Sources were T cells, B-cell-depleted T cells, or PBMCs; the material itself was cDNA or gDNA.

Per germline, CDR1 MNHEY and CDR2 SVGAGI. With V trimmed by 2 bases and J by 4 bases, 5 bases remained unmatched. This CDR3 comprises 15 residues. In the authors' workflow: How many nucleated cells were present was estimated from reference gene primer amplification. Profiling relied on immunoSEQ multiplex PCR, and the TCRdb table lists in-frame clones only, not all of them. V and J calls plus clone size are reproduced from that table; the DNA served to infer D and trimming. This sample has 84,000 or so clones, with 75% to 85% found just once. This clone was observed once. Material: peripheral blood. The rearrangement links TRBV6-5 to TRBJ2-5; 9 nucleotides agree with TRBD1. This receptor was taken from a human donor in a cohort sampled during active COVID-19. The CDR3 region is CASSYTGQGGETQYF. Written as DNA, the CDR3 is TGTGCCAGCAGTTACACGGGACAGGGAGGAGAGACCCAGTACTTC.